The rows below give T cell receptor beta chains drawn from one sample of a study of naive and memory T cell subsets. TCRdb analysed the 5' RACE reads with MiXCR anew, one entry per CDR3 protein. The top ten hold about 2.4% of the sample, which has 25,000 to 35,000 distinct CDR3 sequences, about a sixth seen once. The source is a female donor in good health. Both conserved end residues are part of each CDR3. D genes are given only for firm matches. The size field is filled for only some rows; it gives once, few, many or a size class.

v_gene: TRBV7-2
abundance: .
d_gene: .
j_gene: TRBJ1-3
CDR3aa: CASSVGWDPRQSGNTIYF
CDR3nt: TGTGCCAGCAGCGTAGGGTGGGACCCCAGGCAGTCTGGAAACACCATATATTTT

v_gene: TRBV13
abundance: .
d_gene: TRBD1
j_gene: TRBJ1-6
CDR3aa: CASSLGRTGGGSPLHF
CDR3nt: TGTGCCAGCAGCTTAGGGAGGACAGGGGGCGGGTCACCCCTCCACTTT

v_gene: TRBV6-1
abundance: few
d_gene: .
j_gene: TRBJ1-5
CDR3aa: CASRGPHNQPQHF
CDR3nt: TGTGCCAGCAGAGGACCTCACAATCAGCCCCAGCATTTT

v_gene: TRBV6-5
abundance: .
d_gene: .
j_gene: TRBJ2-1
CDR3aa: CASSLTKPGSKRGEQFF
CDR3nt: TGTGCCAGCAGTTTAACAAAGCCGGGCTCCAAAAGGGGTGAGCAGTTCTTC

v_gene: TRBV20-1
abundance: few
d_gene: .
j_gene: TRBJ1-2
CDR3aa: CSARGAGLNYGYTF
CDR3nt: TGCAGTGCTAGAGGGGCAGGCCTTAACTATGGCTACACCTTC

v_gene: TRBV4-1
abundance: many
d_gene: TRBD2
j_gene: TRBJ2-3
CDR3aa: CASSQEKTSGGGDTQYF
CDR3nt: TGCGCCAGCAGCCAAGAAAAGACTAGCGGGGGCGGAGATACGCAGTATTTT

v_gene: TRBV5-5
abundance: .
d_gene: .
j_gene: TRBJ1-5
CDR3aa: CASSPGTPIRSNQPQHF
CDR3nt: TGTGCCAGCAGCCCCGGTACCCCCATCCGAAGCAATCAGCCCCAGCATTTT

v_gene: TRBV20-1
abundance: many
d_gene: .
j_gene: TRBJ2-5
CDR3aa: CSARLATQETQYF
CDR3nt: TGCAGTGCTAGGCTAGCCACTCAAGAGACCCAGTACTTC

v_gene: TRBV14
abundance: many
d_gene: .
j_gene: TRBJ2-4
CDR3aa: CASSQAGRGSKNIQYF
CDR3nt: TGTGCCAGCAGCCAAGCTGGAAGGGGGTCCAAAAACATTCAGTACTTC

v_gene: TRBV18
abundance: medium-sized
d_gene: TRBD1
j_gene: TRBJ1-4
CDR3aa: CASSLDRQGYEKLFF
CDR3nt: TGTGCCAGCTCGCTCGACCGACAGGGGTATGAAAAACTGTTTTTT

v_gene: TRBV10-3
abundance: few
d_gene: .
j_gene: TRBJ2-3
CDR3aa: CAISDPNRLLTDTQYF
CDR3nt: TGTGCCATCAGTGACCCAAACCGACTCCTCACAGATACGCAGTATTTT

v_gene: TRBV29-1
abundance: many
d_gene: .
j_gene: TRBJ2-7
CDR3aa: CSVSPQDPNEQYF
CDR3nt: TGCAGCGTTTCCCCGCAGGACCCCAACGAGCAGTACTTC

v_gene: TRBV6-1
abundance: few
d_gene: .
j_gene: TRBJ2-7
CDR3aa: CASSDRGPGEQYF
CDR3nt: TGTGCCAGCAGTGACAGGGGTCCGGGCGAGCAGTACTTC

v_gene: TRBV18
abundance: .
d_gene: .
j_gene: TRBJ2-5
CDR3aa: CASSPNQETQYF
CDR3nt: TGTGCCAGCTCACCGAACCAAGAGACCCAGTACTTC

v_gene: TRBV20-1
abundance: .
d_gene: .
j_gene: TRBJ1-1
CDR3aa: CSARTFASSTEAFF
CDR3nt: TGCAGTGCTAGAACTTTTGCCTCTAGTACTGAAGCTTTCTTT

v_gene: TRBV29-1
abundance: .
d_gene: TRBD1
j_gene: TRBJ2-3
CDR3aa: CSVEPQGGTDTQYF
CDR3nt: TGTAGCGTTGAACCCCAGGGGGGCACAGATACGCAGTATTTT

v_gene: TRBV12-3/TRBV12-4
abundance: .
d_gene: TRBD2
j_gene: TRBJ2-3
CDR3aa: CASRGTGLAGGRDTQYF
CDR3nt: TGTGCCAGCAGGGGGACCGGACTAGCGGGGGGGCGAGATACGCAGTATTTT

v_gene: TRBV2
abundance: few
d_gene: TRBD1
j_gene: TRBJ1-6
CDR3aa: CASSERQGASSPLHF
CDR3nt: TGTGCCAGCAGTGAACGGCAGGGGGCTAGTTCACCCCTCCACTTT

v_gene: TRBV19
abundance: many
d_gene: .
j_gene: TRBJ2-3
CDR3aa: CASSMARTATDTQYF
CDR3nt: TGTGCCAGTAGTATGGCGCGGACAGCTACAGATACGCAGTATTTT

v_gene: TRBV29-1
abundance: many
d_gene: TRBD1
j_gene: TRBJ2-7
CDR3aa: CSVEDREGGPYEQYF
CDR3nt: TGCAGCGTTGAAGATCGGGAAGGGGGCCCCTACGAGCAGTACTTC